Following are 5 T cell receptor beta chains from one sample sequenced in a study of blood T cells in healthy people across ages. Together with a sample-barcoded 5' primer, a J-beta primer mix was included in a second PCR lasting about 7 to 11 cycles. A single record per CDR3 protein comes from TCRdb applying MiXCR to the 5' RACE reads. Altogether roughly 650,000 distinct CDR3 sequences are present, about a third being singletons, with the ten largest covering just over 15%. Sequencing used blood. These receptors all stem from a woman of 80 years or more in good health.

As regards this clonotype: A much larger clone lies a single base off, so this may be a read error. The genes are TRBV7-2 and TRBJ2-7; the D gene is possibly TRBD1 (6 bases). Trimming took 4 bases from V and 3 from J, leaving 19 bases between them. Germline CDR1 SGHTA, CDR2 FQGNSA. CDR3 size: 16 residues. The CDR3 bases are TGTACCAGCAGCTCTACCGGACAGCCCTCTCTCTACGAGCAGTACTTC. Translating gives CTSSSTGQPSLYEQYF.

This clonotype has only a few counts. Being one base from a much bigger clone, this may be a read error. The rearrangement uses TRBV12-3 or TRBV12-4 and TRBJ2-1; TRBD1 matches 7 bases. This CDR3 is built from 16 residues. CDR3 region: CASSFSVGTAYNEPFF. CDR3 nucleotides: TGTGCCAGCAGTTTCTCAGTGGGGACAGCCTACAATGAGCCGTTCTTC.

The rearrangement joins TRBV6-5 to TRBJ2-3, with D hard to call. The CDR3 consists of 13 residues. V was shortened by 5 bases and J by 9 bases, with 15 bases between the two germline ends. Germline loops: CDR1 MNHEY, CDR2 SVGAGI. The CDR3 DNA sequence: TGTGCCAGCAGTGAACTCGGACCCGGCACGCAGTATTTT. Residues: CASSELGPGTQYF.

This sequence joins TRBV9 and TRBJ2-3; maybe TRBD2 (5 bases). The CDR3 runs 15 residues. The germline CDR1 and CDR2 sequences are SGDLS and YYNGEE. V lost 5 bases, J lost 5 bases, and 18 bases lay in between. In DNA form, the CDR3 reads TGTGCCAGCAGTTCGTTCTTGGCGGAGGAAGATACGCAGTATTTT. Its protein is CASSSFLAEEDTQYF.

This chain links TRBV5-1 with TRBJ1-1; D is unclear. From germline, CDR1 is SGHRS and CDR2 YFSETQ. Trimming stripped 5 bases from V and 1 base from J, with 18 bases between. The CDR3 is made up of 16 amino acids. CDR3 bases: TGCGCCAGCAGAGATGAATGGAGCGAAAGGAACACTGAAGCTTTCTTT. Protein sequence: CASRDEWSERNTEAFF.